This TCR beta chain stems from a study of T cell repertoires in cytomegalovirus infection. Study as a whole: CMV epitopes in the study were HLA-C-restricted (recently identified) and HLA-B-restricted (well studied). Carrying CMV and the relevant HLA type showed in public TCR beta signatures.

V shed 3 bases, J shed 3 bases, and the junction held 8 bases outside the gene matches. The CDR3 runs to 16 residues. Via MiXCR, TCRdb re-called the reads, giving one row per CDR3 protein. The data hold around 800,000 distinct CDR3 sequences, with approximately 30% observed a single time. On this clonotype: Its target is unknown.

Whole-study results and caveats: There were carriers of CMV plus the relevant HLA, and cumulative public TCR beta family frequency identified them. HLA-C-restricted CMV-specific TCR beta clonotypes were dominant in the ex vivo response.

This specimen was cultured CD8+ T cells from PBMCs, taken from culture after CMV antigen stimulation. This sequence was found in a human donor in good health (CMV status not recorded). Some clones in this sample may be carry-over from other donors' samples. This chain uses TRBV23-1 with TRBJ1-5; 7 bases match TRBD1. TRBV23-1 has ORF status, its function being uncertain. The CDR3 DNA is TGCGCCAGCAGTCACAAGAAGACAGGGAACAATCAGCCCCAGCATTTT. Amino acid sequence: CASSHKKTGNNQPQHF.